The clone carrying this TCR beta chain was picked up many times. Its antigen is currently unknown. This record belongs to a study of response to subunit inactivated influenza vaccine. In TCRdb, the RT-PCR reads were re-called with MiXCR into one record per CDR3 protein. The sample shows under 200,000 distinct CDR3 sequences, approximately 11% of them seen only once. Whole-study results and caveats: The authors proposed limited new T cell recruitment per seasonal influenza vaccination.

The origin of this receptor is a middle-aged man who received an inactivated influenza vaccine. The sample was non-naive T cells sorted from PBMCs, taken about 40 days after vaccination.

As DNA, the CDR3 is TGTGCCAGCAGCTTGGTAGTCGGGGCCCTCGGAGCTTTCTTT. Translated, it gives CASSLVVGALGAFF. The V gene is TRBV5-5, the J gene TRBJ1-1; TRBD1 is a possible D gene (5 bases). Trimming shortened V by 0 bases and J by 10 bases, and 16 bases separated the two germline ends. The CDR3 length is 14 residues. The germline gives CDR1 SGHKS, CDR2 YYEKEE (reference sequence).